The clone carrying this T cell receptor beta chain turned up a few times. This CDR3 contains 14 residues. V lost 3 bases and J lost 0; bases outside the gene matches: 1. Germline assignment: CDR1 LNHNV and CDR2 YYDKDF (reference sequence). The library was built from about 400 ng RNA with molecular barcoded adaptors for alpha/delta and beta/gamma chains. From the reads, TCRdb called clonotypes with MiXCR, one entry per CDR3 protein. The top ten clones hold 15% to 17% of a sample with some 48,000 distinct CDR3 sequences, around a fifth of them seen once. This specimen comes from a study of read filtering for tumor transcriptome and immune sequencing.

Specimen: a population of CD138-negative cells sorted from bone marrow. J is TRBJ1-2 and V is TRBV15, with 7 bases aligning to TRBD1. The clonotype was recovered from a donor aged 40 or over with multiple myeloma. CDR3 amino acids: CATSRGQPNYGYTF. As DNA, the CDR3 is TGTGCCACCAGCAGGGGACAGCCTAACTATGGCTACACCTTC.